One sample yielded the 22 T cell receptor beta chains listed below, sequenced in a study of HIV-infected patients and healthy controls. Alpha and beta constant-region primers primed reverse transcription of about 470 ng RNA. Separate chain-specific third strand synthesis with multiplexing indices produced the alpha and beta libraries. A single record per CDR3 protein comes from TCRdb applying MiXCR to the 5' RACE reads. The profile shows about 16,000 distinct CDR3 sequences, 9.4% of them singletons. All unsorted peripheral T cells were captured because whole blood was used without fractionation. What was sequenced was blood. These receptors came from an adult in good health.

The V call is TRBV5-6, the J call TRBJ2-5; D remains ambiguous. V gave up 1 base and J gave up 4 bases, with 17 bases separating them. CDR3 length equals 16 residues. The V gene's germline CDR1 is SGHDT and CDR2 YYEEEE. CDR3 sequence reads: CASSLYVSADRETQYF. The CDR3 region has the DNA TGTGCCAGCAGCTTGTACGTATCCGCGGACCGAGAGACCCAGTACTTC.

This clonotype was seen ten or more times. CDR3 sequence reads: CATSRDQGQETQYF. The CDR3 nucleotides are TGTGCCACCAGCAGAGATCAGGGTCAAGAGACCCAGTACTTC. The chain carries TRBV15 and TRBJ2-5; TRBD1 is a possible D gene (5 bases). V was shortened by 0 bases and J by 2 bases, with 7 bases between the two germline ends. The CDR3 covers 14 residues. Germline assignment: CDR1 LNHNV and CDR2 YYDKDF (reference sequence).

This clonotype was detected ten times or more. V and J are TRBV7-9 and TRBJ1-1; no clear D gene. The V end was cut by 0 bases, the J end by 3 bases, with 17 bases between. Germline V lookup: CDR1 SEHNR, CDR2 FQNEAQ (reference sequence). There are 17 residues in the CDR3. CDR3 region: CASSLAQLRTRDTEAFF. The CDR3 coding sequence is TGTGCCAGCAGCTTAGCGCAGTTACGCACGAGGGACACTGAAGCTTTCTTT.

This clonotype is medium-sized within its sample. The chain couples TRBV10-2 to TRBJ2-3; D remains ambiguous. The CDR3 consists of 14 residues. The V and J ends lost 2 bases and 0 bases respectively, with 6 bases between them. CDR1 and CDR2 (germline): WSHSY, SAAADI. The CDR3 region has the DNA TGCGCCAGCAGTGAGAGTCACAGCACAGATACGCAGTATTTT. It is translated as CASSESHSTDTQYF.

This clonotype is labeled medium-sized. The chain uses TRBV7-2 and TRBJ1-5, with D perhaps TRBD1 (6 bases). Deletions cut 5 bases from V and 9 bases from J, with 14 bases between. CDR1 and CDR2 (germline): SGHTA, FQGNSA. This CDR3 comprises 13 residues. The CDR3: CASSLRQVGPQHF. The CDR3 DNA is TGTGCCAGCAGCCTCCGACAGGTCGGGCCCCAGCATTTT.

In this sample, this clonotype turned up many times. The CDR3 DNA reads TGTGCCAGCAGCGGACGAATAGCCGTTACGGCTAGCACAGATACGCAGTATTTT. Translation gives CASSGRIAVTASTDTQYF. The genes are TRBV7-2 and TRBJ2-3, with D unclear. V lost 5 bases to trimming and J lost 0 bases, with 21 bases between them. Germline CDR1 is SGHTA and CDR2 is FQGNSA. CDR3 length: 18 amino acids. Full variable domain (outside the CDR3, taken from reference TRBV7-2 and TRBJ2-3): GAGVSQSPSNKVTEKGKDVELRCDPISGHTALYWYRQSLGQGLEFLIYFQGNSAPDKSGLPSDRFSAERTGGSVSTLTIQRTQQEDSAVYLCASSGRIAVTASTDTQYFGPGTRLTVL.

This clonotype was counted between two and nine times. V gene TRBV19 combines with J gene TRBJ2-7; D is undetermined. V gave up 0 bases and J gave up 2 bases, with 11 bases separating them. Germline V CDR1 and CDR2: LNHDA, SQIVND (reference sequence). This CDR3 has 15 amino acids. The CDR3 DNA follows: TGTGCCAGTAGTATAGAGGGCAGTGCAACCTACGAGCAGTACTTC. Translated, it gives CASSIEGSATYEQYF.

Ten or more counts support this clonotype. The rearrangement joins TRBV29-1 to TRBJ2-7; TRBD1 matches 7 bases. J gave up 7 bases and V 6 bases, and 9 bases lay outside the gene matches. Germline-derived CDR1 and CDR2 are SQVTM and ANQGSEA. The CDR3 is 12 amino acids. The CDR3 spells CSVVEQGDEQYF. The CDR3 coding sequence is TGCAGCGTCGTCGAGCAGGGGGATGAGCAGTACTTC.

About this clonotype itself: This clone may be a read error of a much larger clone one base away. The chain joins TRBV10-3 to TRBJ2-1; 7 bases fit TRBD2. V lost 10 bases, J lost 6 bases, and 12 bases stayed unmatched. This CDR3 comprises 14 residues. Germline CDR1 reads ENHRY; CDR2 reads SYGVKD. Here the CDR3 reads CASAGDPLGNEQFF. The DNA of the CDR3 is TGTGCCAGCGCGGGGGACCCTCTAGGCAATGAGCAGTTCTTC.

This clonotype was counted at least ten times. This CDR3 is CSVEVTGGPTDTQYF. CDR3 DNA sequence: TGCAGCGTTGAAGTTACAGGGGGGCCTACAGATACGCAGTATTTT. V gene TRBV29-1 combines with J gene TRBJ2-3, with 8 positions matching TRBD1. Unmatched junction bases numbered 6, after V lost 1 base and J lost 3 bases. The CDR3 is made up of 15 amino acids. The germline CDR1 and CDR2 sequences are SQVTM and ANQGSEA.

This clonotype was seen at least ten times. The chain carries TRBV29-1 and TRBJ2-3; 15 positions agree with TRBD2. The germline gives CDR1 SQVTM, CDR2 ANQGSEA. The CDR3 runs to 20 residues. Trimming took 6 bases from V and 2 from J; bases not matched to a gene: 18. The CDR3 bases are TGCAGCGTCGGGACTAGCGGGAGGATGGGTCGGGGGGGGCCCACAGATACGCAGTATTTT. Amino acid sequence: CSVGTSGRMGRGGPTDTQYF.

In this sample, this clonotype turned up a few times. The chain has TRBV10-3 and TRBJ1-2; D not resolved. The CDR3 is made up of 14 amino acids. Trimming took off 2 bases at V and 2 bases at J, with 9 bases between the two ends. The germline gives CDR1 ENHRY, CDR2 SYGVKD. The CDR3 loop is CAISEGEKNYGYTF. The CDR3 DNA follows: TGTGCCATCAGTGAGGGGGAGAAGAACTATGGCTACACCTTC.

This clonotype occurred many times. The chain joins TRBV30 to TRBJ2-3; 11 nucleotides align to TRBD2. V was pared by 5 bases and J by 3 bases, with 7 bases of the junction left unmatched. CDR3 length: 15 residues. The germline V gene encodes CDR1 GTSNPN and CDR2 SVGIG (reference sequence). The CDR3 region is CAWALAGGYTDTQYF. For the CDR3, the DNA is TGTGCCTGGGCGCTAGCGGGAGGTTATACAGATACGCAGTATTTT.

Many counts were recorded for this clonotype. The CDR3 spells CASSTAGIVNPQFF. In DNA form, the CDR3 reads TGTGCCAGCAGTACAGCGGGGATCGTTAATCCGCAGTTCTTC. The V and J genes are TRBV6-5 and TRBJ2-1; TRBD2 matches 7 bases. Trimming took 5 bases from V and 12 from J; bases not matched to a gene: 13. The CDR3 extends over 14 amino acids. Germline assignment: CDR1 MNHEY and CDR2 SVGAGI.

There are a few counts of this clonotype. The CDR3 bases are TGTGCCAGCAGTTACACTGGTGGGGTAGATCAGCCCCAGCATTTT. Protein sequence: CASSYTGGVDQPQHF. The chain couples TRBV6-5 to TRBJ1-5; D is unresolved. The CDR3 loop spans 15 amino acids. Germline V lookup: CDR1 MNHEY, CDR2 SVGAGI. V lost 2 bases and J lost 5, with 13 bases in between.

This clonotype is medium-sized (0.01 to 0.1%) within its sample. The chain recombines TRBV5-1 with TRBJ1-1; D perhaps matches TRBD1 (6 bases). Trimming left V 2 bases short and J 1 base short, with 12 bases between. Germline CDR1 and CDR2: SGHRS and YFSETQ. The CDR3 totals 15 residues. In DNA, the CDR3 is TGCGCCAGCAGCTTCCTAGACAGGTCGAACACTGAAGCTTTCTTT. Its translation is CASSFLDRSNTEAFF.

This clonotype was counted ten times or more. The CDR3 protein is CASRTPSPHEQFF. The DNA of the CDR3 is TGTGCCAGCAGGACTCCTAGCCCCCATGAGCAGTTCTTC. The V gene is TRBV6-2 or TRBV6-3, the J gene TRBJ2-1, with D maybe TRBD2 (5 bases). CDR3 length: 13 amino acids. Germline V lookup: CDR1 MNHEY, CDR2 SVGEGT. Deletions cut 6 bases from V and 8 bases from J, with 14 bases between.

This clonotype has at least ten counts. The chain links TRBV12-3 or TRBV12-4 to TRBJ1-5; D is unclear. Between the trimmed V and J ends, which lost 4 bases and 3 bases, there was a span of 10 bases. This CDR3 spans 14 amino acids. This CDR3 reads CASSSERINQPQHF. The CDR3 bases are TGTGCCAGCAGTTCGGAACGGATCAATCAGCCCCAGCATTTT.

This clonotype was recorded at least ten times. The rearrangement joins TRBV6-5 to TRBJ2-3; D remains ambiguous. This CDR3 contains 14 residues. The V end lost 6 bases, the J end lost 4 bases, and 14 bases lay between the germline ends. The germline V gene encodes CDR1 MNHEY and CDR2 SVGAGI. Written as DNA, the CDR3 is TGTGCCAGCAGGCCCGAGACGAGCTCAGATACGCAGTATTTT. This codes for CASRPETSSDTQYF.

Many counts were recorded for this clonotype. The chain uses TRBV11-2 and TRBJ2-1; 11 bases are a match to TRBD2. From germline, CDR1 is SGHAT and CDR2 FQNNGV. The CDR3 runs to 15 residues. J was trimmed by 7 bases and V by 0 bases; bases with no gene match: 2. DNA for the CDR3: TGTGCCAGCAGCTTAGAGGGACTAGCGGTAAATGAGCAGTTCTTC. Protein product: CASSLEGLAVNEQFF.

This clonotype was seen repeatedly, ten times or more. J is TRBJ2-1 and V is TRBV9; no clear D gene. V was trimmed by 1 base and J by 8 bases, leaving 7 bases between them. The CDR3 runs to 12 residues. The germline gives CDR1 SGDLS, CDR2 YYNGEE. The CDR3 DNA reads TGTGCCAGCAGCGTATCCGCAGATGAGCAGTTCTTC. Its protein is CASSVSADEQFF.

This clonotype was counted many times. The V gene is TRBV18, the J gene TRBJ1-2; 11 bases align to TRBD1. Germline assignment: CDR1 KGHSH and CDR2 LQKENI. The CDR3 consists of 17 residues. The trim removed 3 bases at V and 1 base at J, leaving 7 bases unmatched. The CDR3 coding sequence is TGTGCCAGCTCACCCACTCCGGGACAGGGGGATAACTATGGCTACACCTTC. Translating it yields CASSPTPGQGDNYGYTF.